This T cell receptor beta chain was identified in a study of immune characterization of retroperitoneal liposarcoma. By its share, this clonotype is medium-sized. The germline V gene encodes CDR1 MNHNS and CDR2 SASEGT. Deletions cut 3 bases from V and 4 bases from J, with 12 bases between. The CDR3 runs 14 residues. From the PCR reads, TCRdb called clonotypes with MiXCR, one entry per CDR3 protein. The sample records 7,700 or so distinct CDR3 sequences, 25% to 30% being singletons. V is TRBV6-1 and J is TRBJ1-1; D is unresolved. Source material: blood. The receptor comes from a male donor with retroperitoneal liposarcoma. Here the CDR3 DNA reads TGTGCCAGCAGTGAGGGTTACGGACTCACTGAAGCTTTCTTT. Translating it yields CASSEGYGLTEAFF.